This T cell receptor (beta chain) appears in the sequencing data of a study of beta chain features in type 1 diabetes. Points from the study as a whole: The study found moderately but significantly shorter TCRB CDR3s in all four CD4+ subsets of Type 1 diabetes patients.

Investigators reverse transcribed all isolated RNA, so they sequenced expressed TCRB transcripts. The method was immunoSEQ multiplex PCR; TCRdb's version includes in-frame clones alone and lacks a portion of them. This table has some 350,000 clones, about 10% appearing once. This clone has just a few counts. What it recognizes is unknown. Specimen: central memory CD4+ T cells from blood. The TCR sequence derives from a young man with type 1 diabetes.

CDR3 DNA sequence: TGTGCCAGTGAAGGGGGTCGGGAGCTGTTTTTT. Protein: CASEGGRELFF. The V call is TRBV2, the J call TRBJ2-2; D is perhaps TRBD1 (6 bases). V was pared by 9 bases and J by 9 bases, with 11 bases between. Germline-derived CDR1 and CDR2 are SNHLY and FYNNEI. The CDR3 runs to 11 residues. The full variable domain, completed using reference TRBV2 and TRBJ2-2, is EPEVTQTPSHQVTQMGQEVILRCVPISNHLYFYWYRQILGQKVEFLVSFYNNEISEKSEIFDDQFSVERPDGSNFTLKIRSTKLEDSAMYFCASEGGRELFFGEGSRLTVL.